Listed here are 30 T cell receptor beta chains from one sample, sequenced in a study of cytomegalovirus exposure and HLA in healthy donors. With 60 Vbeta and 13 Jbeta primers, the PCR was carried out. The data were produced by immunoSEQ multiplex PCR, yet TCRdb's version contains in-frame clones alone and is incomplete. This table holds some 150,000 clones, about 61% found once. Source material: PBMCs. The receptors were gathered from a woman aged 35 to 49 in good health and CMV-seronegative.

The CDR3: CASSSKGATENTEAFF. CDR3 DNA: TGCGCCAGCAGCTCTAAGGGGGCGACAGAGAACACTGAAGCTTTCTTT. J is TRBJ1-1 and V is TRBV5-1; TRBD1 matches at 7 bases. CDR3 size: 16 residues. The V gene end was trimmed by 3 bases and the J gene end by 1 base; junction bases not matched to a gene: 9. CDR1 SGHRS and CDR2 YFSETQ come from the germline V gene.

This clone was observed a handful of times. The CDR3 protein is CASSIRGGTGNEKLFF. The CDR3 DNA sequence: TGCGCCAGCAGCATAAGAGGGGGGACAGGGAATGAAAAACTGTTTTTT. The J gene is TRBJ1-4, the V gene TRBV5-1, with 9 bases lining up with TRBD1. Trimming at V came to 4 bases and at J to 5 bases, leaving 9 bases not matched to a gene. Germline V gene data show CDR1 as SGHRS and CDR2 as YFSETQ. There are 16 residues in the CDR3.

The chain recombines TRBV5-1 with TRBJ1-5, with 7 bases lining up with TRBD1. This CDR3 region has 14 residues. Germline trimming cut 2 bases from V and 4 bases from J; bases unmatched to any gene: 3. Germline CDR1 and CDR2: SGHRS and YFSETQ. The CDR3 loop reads CASSLGTENQPQHF. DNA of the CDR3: TGCGCCAGCAGCTTAGGGACAGAAAATCAGCCCCAGCATTTT. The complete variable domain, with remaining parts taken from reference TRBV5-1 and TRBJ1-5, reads KAGVTQTPRYLIKTRGQQVTLSCSPISGHRSVSWYQQTPGQGLQFLFEYFSETQRNKGNFPGRFSGRQFSNSRSEMNVSTLELGDSALYLCASSLGTENQPQHFGDGTRLSIL.

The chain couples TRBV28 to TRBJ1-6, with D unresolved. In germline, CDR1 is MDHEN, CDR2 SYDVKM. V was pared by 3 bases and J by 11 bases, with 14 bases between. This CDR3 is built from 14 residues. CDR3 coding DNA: TGTGCCAGCAGTTTCGCGACGCCGGGTCCACCCCTCCACTTT. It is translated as CASSFATPGPPLHF.

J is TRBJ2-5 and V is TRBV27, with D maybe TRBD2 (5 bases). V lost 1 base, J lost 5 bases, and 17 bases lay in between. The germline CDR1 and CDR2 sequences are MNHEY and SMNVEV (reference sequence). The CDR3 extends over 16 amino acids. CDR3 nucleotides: TGTGCCAGCAGTTTATGGTCCCCGGGGTTAGGGGAGACCCAGTACTTC. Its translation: CASSLWSPGLGETQYF.

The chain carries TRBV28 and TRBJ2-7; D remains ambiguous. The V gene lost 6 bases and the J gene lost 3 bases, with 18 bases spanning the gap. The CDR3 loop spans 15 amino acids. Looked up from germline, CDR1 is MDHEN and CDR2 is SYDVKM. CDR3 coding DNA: TGTGCCAGCAGCCGTACCGCCACCCTCTACTACGAGCAGTACTTC. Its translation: CASSRTATLYYEQYF.

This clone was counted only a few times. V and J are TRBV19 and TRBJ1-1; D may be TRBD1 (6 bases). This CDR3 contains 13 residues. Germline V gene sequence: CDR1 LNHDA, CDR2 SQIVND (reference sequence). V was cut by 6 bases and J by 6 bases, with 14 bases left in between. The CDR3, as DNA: TGTGCCAGTAGCCCCTGGGAGGGGGCTGAAGCTTTCTTT. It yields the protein CASSPWEGAEAFF. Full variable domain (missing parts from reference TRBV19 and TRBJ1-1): DGGITQSPKYLFRKEGQNVTLSCEQNLNHDAMYWYRQDPGQGLRLIYYSQIVNDFQKGDIAEGYSVSREKKESFPLTVTSAQKNPTAFYLCASSPWEGAEAFFGQGTRLTVV.

As DNA, the CDR3 is TGTGCCAGCAGTTACTCAGCGGACAGCGAAGCTTTCTTT. Translated, it gives CASSYSADSEAFF. The chain joins TRBV6-6 to TRBJ1-1; D may be TRBD1 (6 bases). The CDR3 spans 13 residues. Trimming took off 0 bases at V and 8 bases at J, with 10 bases between the two ends. The germline V gene encodes CDR1 MNHNY and CDR2 SVGAGI (reference sequence).

The CDR3 sequence: CASSQDPQGRTGELFF. DNA of the CDR3: TGCGCCAGCAGCCAAGACCCCCAGGGTAGAACCGGGGAGCTGTTTTTT. This chain joins TRBV4-3 and TRBJ2-2; a possible D gene is TRBD1 (5 bases). The CDR3 runs 16 residues. Germline assignment: CDR1 LGHNA and CDR2 YSLEER. Trimming removed 0 bases at V and 5 bases at J, with 13 bases between.

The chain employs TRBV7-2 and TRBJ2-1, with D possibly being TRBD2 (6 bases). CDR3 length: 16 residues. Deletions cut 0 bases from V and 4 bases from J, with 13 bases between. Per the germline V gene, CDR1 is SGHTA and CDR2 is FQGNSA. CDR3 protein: CASSLAAGRRYNEQFF. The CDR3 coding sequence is TGTGCCAGCAGCTTAGCGGCGGGGCGTAGATACAATGAGCAGTTCTTC.

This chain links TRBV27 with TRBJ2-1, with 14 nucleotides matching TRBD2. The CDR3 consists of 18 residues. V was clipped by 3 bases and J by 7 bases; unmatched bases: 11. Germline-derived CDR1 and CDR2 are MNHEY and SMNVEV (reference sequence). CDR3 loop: CASSFLGLAGEDGNEQFF. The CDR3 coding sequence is TGTGCCAGCAGTTTCCTGGGACTAGCGGGGGAGGATGGAAATGAGCAGTTCTTC.

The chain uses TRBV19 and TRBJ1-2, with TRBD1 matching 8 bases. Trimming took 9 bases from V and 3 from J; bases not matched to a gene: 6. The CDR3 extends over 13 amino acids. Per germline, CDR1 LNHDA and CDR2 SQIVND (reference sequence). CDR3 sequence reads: CASQTGQDYGYTF. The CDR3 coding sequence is TGTGCCAGCCAAACGGGACAGGACTATGGCTACACCTTC.

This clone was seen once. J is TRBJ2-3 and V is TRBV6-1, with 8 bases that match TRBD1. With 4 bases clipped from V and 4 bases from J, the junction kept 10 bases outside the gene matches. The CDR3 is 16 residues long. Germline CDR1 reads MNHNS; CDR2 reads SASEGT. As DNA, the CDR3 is TGTGCCAGCAGTGTGTCCGGACAGGGTTGGGCAGATACGCAGTATTTT. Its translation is CASSVSGQGWADTQYF.

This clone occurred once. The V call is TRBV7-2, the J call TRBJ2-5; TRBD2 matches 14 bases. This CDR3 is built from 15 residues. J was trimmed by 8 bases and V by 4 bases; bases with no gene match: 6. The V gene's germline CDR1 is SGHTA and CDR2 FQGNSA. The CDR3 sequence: CASSWAGLAGDTQYF. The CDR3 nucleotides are TGTGCCAGCAGCTGGGCGGGACTAGCGGGGGACACCCAGTACTTC.

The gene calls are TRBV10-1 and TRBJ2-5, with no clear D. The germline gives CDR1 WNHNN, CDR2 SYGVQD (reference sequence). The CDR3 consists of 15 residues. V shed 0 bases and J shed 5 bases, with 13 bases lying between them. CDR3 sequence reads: CASSESSTPMETQYF. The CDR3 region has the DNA TGCGCCAGCAGTGAGTCTAGTACGCCTATGGAGACCCAGTACTTC.

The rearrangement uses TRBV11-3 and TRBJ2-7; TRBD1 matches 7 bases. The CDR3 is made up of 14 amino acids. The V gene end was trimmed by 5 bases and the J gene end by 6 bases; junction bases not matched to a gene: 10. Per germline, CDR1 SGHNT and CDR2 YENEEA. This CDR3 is CASSTRQGVGEQYF. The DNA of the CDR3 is TGTGCCAGCAGCACCCGACAGGGAGTTGGCGAGCAGTACTTC.

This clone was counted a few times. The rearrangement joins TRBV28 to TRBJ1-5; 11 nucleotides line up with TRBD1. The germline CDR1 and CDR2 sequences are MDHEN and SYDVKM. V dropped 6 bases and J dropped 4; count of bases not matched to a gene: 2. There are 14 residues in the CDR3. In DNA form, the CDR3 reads TGTGCCAGCAGGCGGGACAGGGGGAATCAGCCCCAGCATTTT. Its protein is CASRRDRGNQPQHF.

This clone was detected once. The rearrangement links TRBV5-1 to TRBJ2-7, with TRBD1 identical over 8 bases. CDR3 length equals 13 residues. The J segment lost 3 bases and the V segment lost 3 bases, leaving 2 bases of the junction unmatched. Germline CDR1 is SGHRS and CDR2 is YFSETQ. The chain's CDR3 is CASSYGQGYEQYF. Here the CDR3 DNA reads TGCGCCAGCAGCTACGGACAGGGCTACGAGCAGTACTTC.

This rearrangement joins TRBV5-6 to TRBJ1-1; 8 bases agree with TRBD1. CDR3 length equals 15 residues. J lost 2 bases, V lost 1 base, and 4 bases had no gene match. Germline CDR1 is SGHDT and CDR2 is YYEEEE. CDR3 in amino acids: CASSLRQGANTEAFF. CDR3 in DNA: TGTGCCAGCAGCTTGAGGCAGGGGGCAAACACTGAAGCTTTCTTT.

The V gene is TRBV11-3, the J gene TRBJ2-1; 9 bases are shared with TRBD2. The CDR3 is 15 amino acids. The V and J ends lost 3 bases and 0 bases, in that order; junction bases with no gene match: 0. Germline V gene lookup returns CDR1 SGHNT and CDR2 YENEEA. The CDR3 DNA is TGTGCCAGCAGCTTTAGCGGGGGCTCCTACAATGAGCAGTTCTTC. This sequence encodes CASSFSGGSYNEQFF.

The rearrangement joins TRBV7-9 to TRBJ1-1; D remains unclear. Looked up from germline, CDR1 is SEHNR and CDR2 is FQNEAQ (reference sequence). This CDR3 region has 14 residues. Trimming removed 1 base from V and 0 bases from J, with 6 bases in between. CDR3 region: CASSLDRLNTEAFF. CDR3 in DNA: TGTGCCAGCAGCTTAGACAGATTGAACACTGAAGCTTTCTTT.

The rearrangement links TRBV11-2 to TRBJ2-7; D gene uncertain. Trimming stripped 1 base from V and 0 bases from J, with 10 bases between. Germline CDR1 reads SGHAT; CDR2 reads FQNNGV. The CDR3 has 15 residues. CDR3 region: CASSLVLGNSYEQYF. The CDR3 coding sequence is TGTGCCAGCAGCTTAGTACTTGGTAACTCCTACGAGCAGTACTTC.

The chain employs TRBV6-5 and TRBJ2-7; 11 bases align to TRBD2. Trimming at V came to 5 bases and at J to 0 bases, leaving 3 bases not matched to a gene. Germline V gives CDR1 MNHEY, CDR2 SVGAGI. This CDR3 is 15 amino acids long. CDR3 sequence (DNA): TGTGCCAGCAGTCTAGCGGGGGGTTCCTCCTACGAGCAGTACTTC. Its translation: CASSLAGGSSYEQYF.

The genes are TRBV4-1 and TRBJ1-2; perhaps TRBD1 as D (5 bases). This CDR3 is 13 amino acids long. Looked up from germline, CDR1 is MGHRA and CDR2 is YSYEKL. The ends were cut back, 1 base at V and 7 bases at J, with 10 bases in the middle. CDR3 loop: CASSQVGGIGYTF. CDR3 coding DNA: TGCGCCAGCAGCCAAGTCGGGGGAATTGGCTACACCTTC.

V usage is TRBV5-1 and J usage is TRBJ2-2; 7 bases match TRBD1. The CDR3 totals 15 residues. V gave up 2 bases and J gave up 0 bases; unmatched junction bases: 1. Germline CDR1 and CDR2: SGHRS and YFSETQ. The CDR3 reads CASSFQGANTGELFF. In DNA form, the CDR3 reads TGCGCCAGCAGCTTTCAGGGGGCGAACACCGGGGAGCTGTTTTTT.

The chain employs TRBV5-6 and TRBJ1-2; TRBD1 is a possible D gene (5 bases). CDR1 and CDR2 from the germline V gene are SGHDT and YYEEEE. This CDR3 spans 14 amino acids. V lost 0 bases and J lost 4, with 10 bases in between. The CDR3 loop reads CASSLGQGGYGYTF. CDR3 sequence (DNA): TGTGCCAGCAGCTTGGGGCAGGGTGGCTATGGCTACACCTTC.

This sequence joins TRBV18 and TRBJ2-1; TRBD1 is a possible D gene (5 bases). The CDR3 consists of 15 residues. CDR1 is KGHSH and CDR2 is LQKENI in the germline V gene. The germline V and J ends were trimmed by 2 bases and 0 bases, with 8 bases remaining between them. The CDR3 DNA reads TGTGCCAGCTCACCATCCCAGGGCTCCTACAATGAGCAGTTCTTC. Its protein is CASSPSQGSYNEQFF.

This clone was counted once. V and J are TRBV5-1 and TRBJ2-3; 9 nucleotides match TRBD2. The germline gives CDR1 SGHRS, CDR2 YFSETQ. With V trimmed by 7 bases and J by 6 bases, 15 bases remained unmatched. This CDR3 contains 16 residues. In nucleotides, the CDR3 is TGCGCCAGCGCCTCTGGTGGCGGGGGGGCTTTCGATACGCAGTATTTT. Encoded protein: CASASGGGGAFDTQYF.

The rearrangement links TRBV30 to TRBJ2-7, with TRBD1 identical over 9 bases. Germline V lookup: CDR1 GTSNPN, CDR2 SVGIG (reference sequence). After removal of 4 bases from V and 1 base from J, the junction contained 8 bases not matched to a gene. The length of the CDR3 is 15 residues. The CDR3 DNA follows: TGTGCCTGGAAACTTCGGACAGGGGTATCCTACGAGCAGTACTTC. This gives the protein CAWKLRTGVSYEQYF. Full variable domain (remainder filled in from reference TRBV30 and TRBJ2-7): SQTIHQWPATLVQPVGSPLSLECTVEGTSNPNLYWYRQAAGRGLQLLFYSVGIGQISSEVPQNLSASRPQDRQFILSSKKLLLSDSGFYLCAWKLRTGVSYEQYFGPGTRLTVT.

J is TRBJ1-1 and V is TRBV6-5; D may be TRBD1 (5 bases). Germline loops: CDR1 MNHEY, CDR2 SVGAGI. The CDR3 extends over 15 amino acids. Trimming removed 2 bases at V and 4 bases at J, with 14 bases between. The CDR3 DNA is TGTGCCAGCAGTTACCAGGGAACGGTGAGCACTGAAGCTTTCTTT. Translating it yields CASSYQGTVSTEAFF.